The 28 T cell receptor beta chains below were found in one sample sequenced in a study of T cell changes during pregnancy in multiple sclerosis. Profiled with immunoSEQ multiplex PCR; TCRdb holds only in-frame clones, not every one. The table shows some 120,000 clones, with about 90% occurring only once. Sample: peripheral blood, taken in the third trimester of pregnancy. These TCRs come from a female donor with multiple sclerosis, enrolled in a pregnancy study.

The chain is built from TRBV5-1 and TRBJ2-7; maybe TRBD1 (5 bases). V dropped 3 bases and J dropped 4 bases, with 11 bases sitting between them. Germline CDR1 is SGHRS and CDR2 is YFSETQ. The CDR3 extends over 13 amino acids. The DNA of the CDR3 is TGCGCCAGCAGCTCAGACCAGGGTTACGAGCAGTACTTC. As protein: CASSSDQGYEQYF.

The CDR3 region is CASSSARDTSGNTIYF. The CDR3 nucleotides read TGTGCCAGCAGTTCCGCCCGGGACACCTCTGGAAACACCATATATTTT. The V and J genes are TRBV6-4 and TRBJ1-3, with D perhaps matching TRBD1 (6 bases). The germline V gene has CDR1 MRHNA and CDR2 SNTAGT. The CDR3 runs 16 residues. V was trimmed by 5 bases and J by 0 bases, leaving 14 bases between them.

Written as DNA, the CDR3 is TGTGCCAGCAGAAAAGGGGTGCGGGAGGTATACGAGCAGTACTTC. The encoded protein is CASRKGVREVYEQYF. This chain connects TRBV2 to TRBJ2-7, with 8 bases aligning to TRBD2. The CDR3 has 15 residues. Trimming at V came to 6 bases and at J to 4 bases, leaving 11 bases not matched to a gene. Per the germline V gene, CDR1 is SNHLY and CDR2 is FYNNEI.

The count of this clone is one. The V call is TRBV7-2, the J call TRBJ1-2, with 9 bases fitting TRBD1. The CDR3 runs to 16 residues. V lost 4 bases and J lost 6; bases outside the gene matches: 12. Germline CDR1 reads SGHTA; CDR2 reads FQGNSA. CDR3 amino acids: CASSSWDRVAVDGYTF. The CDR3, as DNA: TGTGCCAGCAGCTCTTGGGACAGGGTTGCGGTCGATGGCTACACCTTC.

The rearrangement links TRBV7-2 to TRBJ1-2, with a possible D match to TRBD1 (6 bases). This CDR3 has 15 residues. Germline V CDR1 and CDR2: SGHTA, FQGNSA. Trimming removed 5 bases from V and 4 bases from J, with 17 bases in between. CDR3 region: CASSPSGDTVYGYTF. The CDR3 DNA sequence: TGTGCCAGCAGCCCGTCCGGGGACACCGTCTATGGCTACACCTTC.

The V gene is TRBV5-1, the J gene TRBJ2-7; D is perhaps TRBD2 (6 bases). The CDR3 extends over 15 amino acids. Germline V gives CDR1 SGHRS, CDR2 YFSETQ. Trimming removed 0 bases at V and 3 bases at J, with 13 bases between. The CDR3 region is CASSLGREGDYEQYF. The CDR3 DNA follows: TGCGCCAGCAGCTTGGGGCGGGAAGGGGACTACGAGCAGTACTTC.

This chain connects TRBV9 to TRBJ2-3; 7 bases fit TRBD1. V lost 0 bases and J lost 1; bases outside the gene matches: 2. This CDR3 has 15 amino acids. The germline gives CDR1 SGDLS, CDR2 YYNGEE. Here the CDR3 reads CASSVGDRGTDTQYF. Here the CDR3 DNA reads TGTGCCAGCAGCGTAGGAGACAGGGGCACAGATACGCAGTATTTT.

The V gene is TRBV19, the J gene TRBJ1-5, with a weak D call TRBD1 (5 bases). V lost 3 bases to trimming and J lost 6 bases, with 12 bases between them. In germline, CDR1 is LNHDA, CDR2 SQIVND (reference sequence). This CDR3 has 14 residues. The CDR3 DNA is TGTGCCAGTAGTATGGGCAGGGAAGGTCAGCCCCAGCATTTT. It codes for CASSMGREGQPQHF.

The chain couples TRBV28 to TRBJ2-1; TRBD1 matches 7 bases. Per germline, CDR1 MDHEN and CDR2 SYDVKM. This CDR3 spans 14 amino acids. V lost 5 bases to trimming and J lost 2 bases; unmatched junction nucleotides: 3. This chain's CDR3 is CASSRTGAYNEQFF. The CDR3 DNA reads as TGTGCCAGCAGTAGGACAGGTGCCTACAATGAGCAGTTCTTC.

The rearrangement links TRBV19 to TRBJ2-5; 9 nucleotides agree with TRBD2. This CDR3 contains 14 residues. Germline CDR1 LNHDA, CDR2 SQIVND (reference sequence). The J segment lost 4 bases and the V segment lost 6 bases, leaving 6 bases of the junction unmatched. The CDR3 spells CASSMRGGGETQYF. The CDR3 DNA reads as TGTGCCAGTAGCATGCGGGGGGGCGGAGAGACCCAGTACTTC.

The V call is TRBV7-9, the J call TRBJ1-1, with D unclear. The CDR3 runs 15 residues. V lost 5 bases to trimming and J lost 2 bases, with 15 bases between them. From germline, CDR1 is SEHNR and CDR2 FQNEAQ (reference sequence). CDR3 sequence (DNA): TGTGCCAGCAGCGTCACGGGAGCCTTTAACACTGAAGCTTTCTTT. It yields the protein CASSVTGAFNTEAFF.

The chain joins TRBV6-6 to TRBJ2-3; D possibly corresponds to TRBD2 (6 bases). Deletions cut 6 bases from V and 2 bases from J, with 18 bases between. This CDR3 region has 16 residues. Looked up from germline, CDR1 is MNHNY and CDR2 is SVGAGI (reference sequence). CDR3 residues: CASRRTRDLYTDTQYF. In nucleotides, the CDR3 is TGTGCCAGCAGGCGCACGAGGGACTTATACACAGATACGCAGTATTTT.

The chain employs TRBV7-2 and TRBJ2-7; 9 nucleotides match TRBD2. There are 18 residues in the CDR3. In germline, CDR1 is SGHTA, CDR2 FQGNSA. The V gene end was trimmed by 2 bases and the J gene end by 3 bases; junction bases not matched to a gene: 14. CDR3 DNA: TGTGCCAGCAGCTTAAACCCCTCTAATCTAGCGGGGAGCTACGAGCAGTACTTC. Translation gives CASSLNPSNLAGSYEQYF.

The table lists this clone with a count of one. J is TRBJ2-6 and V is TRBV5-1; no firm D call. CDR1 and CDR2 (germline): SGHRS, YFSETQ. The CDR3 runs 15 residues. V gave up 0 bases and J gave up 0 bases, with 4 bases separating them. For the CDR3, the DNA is TGCGCCAGCAGCTTGGGCGGCTCTGGGGCCAACGTCCTGACTTTC. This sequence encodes CASSLGGSGANVLTF.

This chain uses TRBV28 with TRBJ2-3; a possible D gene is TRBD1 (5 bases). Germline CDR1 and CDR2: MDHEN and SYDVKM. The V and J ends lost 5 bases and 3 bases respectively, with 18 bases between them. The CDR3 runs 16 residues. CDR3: CASSPSARGGTDTQYF. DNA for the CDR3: TGTGCCAGCAGTCCCAGTGCTAGGGGCGGAACAGATACGCAGTATTTT.

CDR3 bases: TGTGCCAGCTCACCTGGGACAGAGTACTCTGGAAACACCATATATTTT. The encoded protein is CASSPGTEYSGNTIYF. V gene TRBV18 combines with J gene TRBJ1-3, with TRBD1 matching over 7 bases. The V and J ends lost 3 bases and 0 bases, in that order; junction bases with no gene match: 5. Germline V gene data show CDR1 as KGHSH and CDR2 as LQKENI. The CDR3 contains 16 residues.

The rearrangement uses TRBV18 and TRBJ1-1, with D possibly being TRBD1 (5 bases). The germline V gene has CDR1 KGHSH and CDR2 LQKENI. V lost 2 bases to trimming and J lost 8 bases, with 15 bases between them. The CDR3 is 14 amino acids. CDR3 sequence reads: CASSPAGSAGEAFF. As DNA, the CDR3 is TGTGCCAGCTCACCAGCCGGGTCGGCAGGGGAAGCTTTCTTT. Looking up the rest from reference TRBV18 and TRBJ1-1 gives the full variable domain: NAGVMQNPRHLVRRRGQEARLRCSPMKGHSHVYWYRQLPEEGLKFMVYLQKENIIDESGMPKERFSAEFPKEGPSILRIQQVVRGDSAAYFCASSPAGSAGEAFFGQGTRLTVV.

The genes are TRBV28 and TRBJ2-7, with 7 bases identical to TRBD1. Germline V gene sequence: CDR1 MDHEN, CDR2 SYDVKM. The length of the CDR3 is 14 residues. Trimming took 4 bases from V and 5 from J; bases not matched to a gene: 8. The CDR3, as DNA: TGTGCCAGCAGTTCCCCGGACAGGTTCGACGAGCAGTACTTC. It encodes CASSSPDRFDEQYF.

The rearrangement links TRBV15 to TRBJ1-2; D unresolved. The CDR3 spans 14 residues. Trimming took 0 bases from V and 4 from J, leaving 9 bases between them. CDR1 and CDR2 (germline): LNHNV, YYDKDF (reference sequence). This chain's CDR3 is CATSRDRQAYGYTF. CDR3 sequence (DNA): TGTGCCACCAGCAGAGATCGGCAGGCCTATGGCTACACCTTC.

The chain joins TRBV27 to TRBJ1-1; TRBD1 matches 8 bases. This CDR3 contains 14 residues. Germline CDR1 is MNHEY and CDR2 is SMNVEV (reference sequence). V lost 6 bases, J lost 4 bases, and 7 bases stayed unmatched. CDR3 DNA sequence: TGTGCCAGCAGGGACAGGGCTCTGGTCACTGAAGCTTTCTTT. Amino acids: CASRDRALVTEAFF.

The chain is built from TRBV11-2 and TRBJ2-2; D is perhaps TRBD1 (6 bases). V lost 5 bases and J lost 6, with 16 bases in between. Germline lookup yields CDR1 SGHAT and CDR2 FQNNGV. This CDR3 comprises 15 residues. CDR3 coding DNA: TGTGCCAGCAGCGCTACAGGGTCTCTTGCCGGGGAGCTGTTTTTT. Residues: CASSATGSLAGELFF.

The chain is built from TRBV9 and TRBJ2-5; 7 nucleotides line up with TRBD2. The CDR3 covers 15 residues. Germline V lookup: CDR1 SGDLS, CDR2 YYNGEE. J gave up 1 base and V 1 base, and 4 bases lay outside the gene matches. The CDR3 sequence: CASSVTGGSQETQYF. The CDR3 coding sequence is TGTGCCAGCAGCGTAACCGGGGGGAGCCAAGAGACCCAGTACTTC. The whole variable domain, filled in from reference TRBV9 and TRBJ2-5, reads DSGVTQTPKHLITATGQRVTLRCSPRSGDLSVYWYQQSLDQGLQFLIQYYNGEERAKGNILERFSAQQFPDLHSELNLSSLELGDSALYFCASSVTGGSQETQYFGPGTRLLVL.

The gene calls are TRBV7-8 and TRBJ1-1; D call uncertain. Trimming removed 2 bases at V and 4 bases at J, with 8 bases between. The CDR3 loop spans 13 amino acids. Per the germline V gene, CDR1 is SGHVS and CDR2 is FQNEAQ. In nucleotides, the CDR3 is TGTGCCAGCAGCTTACGGGAGGGCACTGAAGCTTTCTTT. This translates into CASSLREGTEAFF.

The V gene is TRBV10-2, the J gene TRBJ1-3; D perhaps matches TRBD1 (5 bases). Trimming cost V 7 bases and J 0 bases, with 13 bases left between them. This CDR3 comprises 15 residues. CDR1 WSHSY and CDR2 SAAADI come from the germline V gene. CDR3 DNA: TGCGCCAGCACCTTGCGGGGGGACTCTGGAAACACCATATATTTT. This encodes CASTLRGDSGNTIYF.

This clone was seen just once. DNA of the CDR3: TGTGCCACCAGCAGACCCAGCGGGACAGGTGTGGAAAAACTGTTTTTT. Amino acids: CATSRPSGTGVEKLFF. The J gene is TRBJ1-4, the V gene TRBV15; 8 bases agree with TRBD1. V lost 2 bases, J lost 8 bases, and 10 bases stayed unmatched. The CDR3 covers 16 residues. Germline CDR1 reads LNHNV; CDR2 reads YYDKDF (reference sequence).

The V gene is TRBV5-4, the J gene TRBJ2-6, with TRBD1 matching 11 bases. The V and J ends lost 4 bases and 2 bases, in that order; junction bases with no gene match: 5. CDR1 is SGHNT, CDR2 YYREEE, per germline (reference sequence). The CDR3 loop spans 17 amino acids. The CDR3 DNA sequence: TGTGCCAGCAGCAGTCCGGGACAGGGGGCTGGGGCCAACGTCCTGACTTTC. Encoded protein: CASSSPGQGAGANVLTF.

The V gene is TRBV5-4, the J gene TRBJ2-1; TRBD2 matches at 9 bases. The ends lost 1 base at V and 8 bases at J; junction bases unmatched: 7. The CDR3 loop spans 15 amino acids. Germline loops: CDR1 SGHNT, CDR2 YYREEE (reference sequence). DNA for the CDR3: TGTGCCAGCAGCTTGAGGCGCGGGGGGGCCGATGAGCAGTTCTTC. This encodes CASSLRRGGADEQFF.

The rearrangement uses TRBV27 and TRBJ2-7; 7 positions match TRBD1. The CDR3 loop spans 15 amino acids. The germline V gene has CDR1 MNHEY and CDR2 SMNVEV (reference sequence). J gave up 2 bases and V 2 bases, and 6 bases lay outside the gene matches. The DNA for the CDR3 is TGTGCCAGCAGTTTAGGGGGACAGTTAGCCTACGAGCAGTACTTC. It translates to CASSLGGQLAYEQYF.